The 12 T cell receptor beta chains presented below share a single source sample, sequenced in a study of cytomegalovirus exposure and HLA in healthy donors (dated by TCRdb to 2017 to 2019). Preparation of the library involved the immunoSEQ multiplex PCR assay. For the multiplex PCR, a mixture combining 60 forward primers for TCR Vbeta segments and 13 reverse primers for TCR Jbeta segments was used. TCRdb re-hosts the immuneACCESS table, in-frame sequences only. Its copies lack some clones; in the studies checked, an unresolved V gene accounts for under half of them, and the cause for the rest is not known. The table for this sample lists around 52,000 clones; about 79% of them were counted only once. The leading ten clones occupy approximately 1.7% of the sample. Source material: PBMCs. All receptors come from a man aged 35 to 55 in good health and CMV-seronegative.

This chain joins TRBV19 and TRBJ2-5; 12 nucleotides agree with TRBD2. Unmatched junction bases numbered 6, after V lost 4 bases and J lost 3 bases. The CDR3 has 16 amino acids. Germline assignment: CDR1 LNHDA and CDR2 SQIVND (reference sequence). The CDR3 coding sequence is TGTGCCAGTAGTACTCTAGCGGGGGGGCTTAAAGAGACCCAGTACTTC. Translation gives CASSTLAGGLKETQYF. The full variable domain, rest sourced from reference TRBV19 and TRBJ2-5, is DGGITQSPKYLFRKEGQNVTLSCEQNLNHDAMYWYRQDPGQGLRLIYYSQIVNDFQKGDIAEGYSVSREKKESFPLTVTSAQKNPTAFYLCASSTLAGGLKETQYFGPGTRLLVL.

The chain carries TRBV19 and TRBJ1-5; D possibly corresponds to TRBD1 (5 bases). Germline V gene sequence: CDR1 LNHDA, CDR2 SQIVND (reference sequence). The CDR3 runs 12 residues. Trimming shortened V by 2 bases and J by 7 bases, and 6 bases separated the two germline ends. The CDR3, as DNA: TGTGCCAGTAGTATACAGGGCCAGCCCCAGCATTTT. As protein: CASSIQGQPQHF.

The chain recombines TRBV4-3 with TRBJ1-2; perhaps TRBD1 as D (5 bases). Germline V gene data show CDR1 as LGHNA and CDR2 as YSLEER. Trimming shortened V by 0 bases and J by 8 bases, and 13 bases separated the two germline ends. There are 14 residues in the CDR3. CDR3 in DNA: TGCGCCAGCAGCCAAGAAGCAGGGTTAGACGGCTACACCTTC. This translates into CASSQEAGLDGYTF.

This rearrangement joins TRBV4-3 to TRBJ1-2, with 10 bases matching TRBD1. Per germline, CDR1 LGHNA and CDR2 YSLEER. J was trimmed by 2 bases and V by 4 bases; bases with no gene match: 10. CDR3 size: 17 residues. The CDR3 spells CASSLDRGSGSNYGYTF. DNA for the CDR3: TGCGCCAGCAGCCTGGACAGGGGGAGCGGGTCCAACTATGGCTACACCTTC.

The chain is built from TRBV29-1 and TRBJ1-5, with 8 bases lining up with TRBD1. CDR3 length: 15 amino acids. V gave up 6 bases and J gave up 2 bases; unmatched junction bases: 9. In germline, CDR1 is SQVTM, CDR2 ANQGSEA. CDR3 nucleotides: TGCAGCGTCACGACAGGGGAGGGCGGCAATCAGCCCCAGCATTTT. Translating it yields CSVTTGEGGNQPQHF.

This chain joins TRBV4-3 and TRBJ2-1; the match to TRBD2 covers 9 bases. Trimming took 3 bases from V and 8 from J; bases not matched to a gene: 11. In germline, CDR1 is LGHNA, CDR2 YSLEER. The CDR3 extends over 16 amino acids. CDR3 nucleotide sequence: TGCGCCAGCAGCCAGGCGGCGGGGGGGCCGTTGGATGAGCAGTTCTTC. Its translation: CASSQAAGGPLDEQFF.

By share of the sample, this clone is medium-sized. The chain recombines TRBV5-6 with TRBJ1-2, with D unresolved. CDR3 length: 15 amino acids. Trimming removed 4 bases at V and 0 bases at J, with 13 bases between. Looked up from germline, CDR1 is SGHDT and CDR2 is YYEEEE. The DNA for the CDR3 is TGTGCCAGCAGCCGACGCGACACCTCTAACTATGGCTACACCTTC. Its protein is CASSRRDTSNYGYTF.

This clone showed up just a few times. This chain links TRBV6-5 with TRBJ1-6; D gene uncertain. Trimming removed 8 bases from V and 10 bases from J, with 15 bases in between. The CDR3 is made up of 13 amino acids. Per the germline V gene, CDR1 is MNHEY and CDR2 is SVGAGI. The CDR3, as DNA: TGTGCCAGCTTTCGTCTCCCGAGGTCACCCCTCCACTTT. Encoded protein: CASFRLPRSPLHF.

The chain's CDR3 is CASSSGQGLNGYTF. The CDR3 DNA is TGTGCCAGCAGCTCGGGACAGGGTCTTAACGGCTACACCTTC. This sequence joins TRBV11-2 and TRBJ1-2; TRBD1 matches 9 bases. CDR1 SGHAT and CDR2 FQNNGV come from the germline V gene. The CDR3 has 14 amino acids. Trimming cost V 4 bases and J 8 bases; bases outside gene matches: 8.

The V gene is TRBV1, the J gene TRBJ1-4; the table names TRBD1, a call not compared with the DNA. TRBV1 is an annotated pseudogene. The CDR3 is made up of 18 amino acids. The CDR3 coding sequence is TGCACCAGCAGCCAAGATGAGACAGATACTGGCGGTAGTGAAAAACTGTTTTTT. It specifies CTSSQDETDTGGSEKLFF.

The sample holds one count of this clone. The chain recombines TRBV7-2 with TRBJ2-7, with 7 bases aligning to TRBD2. Trimming took 6 bases from V and 7 from J; bases not matched to a gene: 12. The CDR3 loop spans 14 amino acids. Germline V gene sequence: CDR1 SGHTA, CDR2 FQGNSA. CDR3 sequence reads: CASRGLRMPGEQYF. Here the CDR3 DNA reads TGTGCCAGCAGGGGACTACGGATGCCGGGGGAGCAGTACTTC.

The V gene is TRBV5-4, the J gene TRBJ1-2; tentative D call: TRBD1 (6 bases). V was cut by 1 base and J by 4 bases, with 8 bases left in between. The CDR3 has 13 amino acids. CDR1 is SGHNT and CDR2 is YYREEE in the germline V gene (reference sequence). The CDR3 loop is CASSLTGPYGYTF. The DNA of the CDR3 is TGTGCCAGCAGCTTGACAGGGCCCTATGGCTACACCTTC.